A selection of T cell receptor beta chains follows, all from one sample in a study of T cells in Graves' hyperthyroidism and ophthalmopathy. TCRdb redid the calling of the multiplex PCR reads with MiXCR, one entry per CDR3 protein. The top ten clones hold 7.5% to 8% of a sample with some 440,000 distinct CDR3 sequences, about a sixth of them seen once. Input material: blood. All receptors derive from a woman under 30 with Graves' hyperthyroidism. Both conserved end residues are part of each CDR3. Fields, in order: V gene, clone size, J gene, D gene, CDR3 protein, CDR3 DNA. The D gene is left open where the match is weak. Only some rows state a clone size, as once, few, many or a class for expanded clones.

TRBV7-2	-	TRBJ2-1	TRBD2	CASSVSGTSGRGNEQFF	TGTGCCAGCAGCGTATCCGGGACTAGCGGGAGGGGCAATGAGCAGTTCTTC
TRBV20-1	many	TRBJ2-4	TRBD2	CSARGRGVAKNIQYF	TGCAGTGCTAGAGGTCGGGGGGTAGCCAAAAACATTCAGTACTTC
TRBV10-3	many	TRBJ1-4	-	CATQQHQNEKLFF	TGTGCCACCCAACAGCACCAGAATGAAAAACTGTTTTTT
TRBV12-3/TRBV12-4	many	TRBJ2-5	TRBD2	CASSSLAGPAKETQYF	TGTGCCAGCAGTTCATTAGCGGGGCCCGCAAAAGAGACCCAGTACTTC
TRBV11-2	many	TRBJ2-3	-	CASSLRGYTDTQYF	TGTGCCAGCAGCCTCAGAGGGTACACAGATACGCAGTATTTT
TRBV12-3/TRBV12-4	many	TRBJ1-1	-	CASSSQTSGTDPFTEAFF	TGTGCCAGCAGTTCTCAAACGTCAGGGACCGACCCCTTCACTGAAGCTTTCTTT
TRBV12-3/TRBV12-4	many	TRBJ1-2	-	CASRAGGYVNYGYTF	TGTGCCAGCAGAGCCGGGGGGTACGTTAACTATGGCTACACCTTC
TRBV2	many	TRBJ2-1	TRBD2	CASKSGGEVGNEQFF	TGTGCCAGCAAATCGGGGGGGGAAGTTGGCAATGAGCAGTTCTTC
TRBV11-2	many	TRBJ2-1	TRBD2	CASSLPSGKWFF	TGTGCCAGCAGCCTCCCTAGCGGGAAGTGGTTCTTC
TRBV30	many	TRBJ1-5	TRBD1	CAWSADRGYQPQHF	TGTGCCTGGAGCGCGGACAGGGGCTATCAGCCCCAGCATTTT
TRBV9	few	TRBJ2-3	-	CASSPRGGGEWTDTQYF	TGTGCCAGCAGCCCGAGGGGGGGGGGCGAGTGGACAGATACGCAGTATTTT
TRBV10-1	many	TRBJ1-1	-	CASSKNRERTEAFF	TGCGCCAGTTCCAAAAACAGGGAAAGAACTGAAGCTTTCTTT
TRBV10-1	many	TRBJ1-1	-	CASSAQWNTEAFF	TGCGCCAGCAGCGCACAGTGGAACACTGAAGCTTTCTTT
TRBV3-1	many	TRBJ2-1	-	CASSHSYAVNEQFF	TGTGCCAGCAGCCACTCCTACGCGGTCAATGAGCAGTTCTTC
TRBV24-1	-	TRBJ2-1	TRBD2	CATSETSGSAYNEQFF	TGTGCCACCAGTGAAACAAGCGGGAGTGCCTACAATGAGCAGTTCTTC
TRBV28	many	TRBJ1-4	TRBD1	CASSHRGGTNEKLFF	TGTGCCAGCAGTCACAGGGGGGGAACTAATGAAAAACTGTTTTTT
TRBV28	many	TRBJ1-2	-	CASSLPYGLGYGYTF	TGTGCCAGCAGTCTCCCTTACGGTCTTGGCTATGGCTACACCTTC
TRBV29-1	few	TRBJ1-3	TRBD1	CSVEGQGENTIYF	TGCAGCGTTGAGGGTCAGGGGGAAAACACCATATATTTT
TRBV6-1	many	TRBJ1-5	-	CASSERWGWPNQPQHF	TGTGCCAGCAGTGAAAGGTGGGGGTGGCCTAATCAGCCCCAGCATTTT
TRBV12-3/TRBV12-4	many	TRBJ2-7	-	CASSSLGGEQYF	TGTGCCAGCAGTTCCCTAGGAGGCGAGCAGTACTTC
TRBV6-1	many	TRBJ1-1	TRBD1	CASSEDRTLDTEAFF	TGTGCCAGCAGTGAGGACAGGACCTTGGACACTGAAGCTTTCTTT
TRBV12-3/TRBV12-4	many	TRBJ2-1	TRBD1	CASSPGTDYNEQFF	TGTGCCAGCAGTCCCGGGACAGACTACAATGAGCAGTTCTTC
TRBV27	many	TRBJ2-1	-	CASTNPHRDSYNEQFF	TGTGCCAGCACCAACCCCCACAGGGACTCCTACAATGAGCAGTTCTTC
TRBV30	many	TRBJ1-2	-	CASIASGANYGYTF	TGTGCCTCAATCGCTTCGGGGGCTAACTATGGCTACACCTTC
TRBV7-8	many	TRBJ1-1	TRBD1	CASSLPGQVTFF	TGTGCCAGCAGCTTACCGGGACAGGTGACTTTCTTT
TRBV30	many	TRBJ1-6	-	CAWSVQGAHSPLHF	TGTGCCTGGAGTGTACAAGGGGCTCATTCACCCCTCCACTTT